These T cell receptor beta chains were read from a single sample in a study of cytomegalovirus exposure and HLA in healthy donors. Sequencing used immunoSEQ multiplex PCR; TCRdb keeps in-frame clones, though not all of them. The sample yields about 190,000 clones, approximately 85% seen once. Sequences were obtained from PBMCs. Source of these receptors: a woman aged 18-29 years in good health and CMV-seronegative. CDR3s include the opening cysteine and the closing phenylalanine or tryptophan. The order of the fields is CDR3 protein, CDR3 DNA, D gene, V gene, clone size, J gene. A D gene is named only where the DNA matches it firmly. Size values are once, few and many counts, or a class for expanded clones, and some rows have none.

CDR3 protein: CASRRMTGNGYTF; CDR3 DNA: TGTGCCAGCAGGCGAATGACAGGGAATGGCTACACCTTC; D gene: TRBD1; V gene: TRBV6-5; clone size: -; J gene: TRBJ1-2
CDR3 protein: CASSQQGSEQYF; CDR3 DNA: TGTGCCAGCAGTCAACAGGGTAGCGAGCAGTACTTC; D gene: -; V gene: TRBV11-3; clone size: -; J gene: TRBJ2-7
CDR3 protein: CASSLRGEQYF; CDR3 DNA: TGTGCCAGCAGCTTACGAGGGGAGCAGTACTTC; D gene: -; V gene: TRBV7-9; clone size: -; J gene: TRBJ2-7
CDR3 protein: CASSSQGAEAFF; CDR3 DNA: TGTGCCAGCAGCTCCCAGGGGGCAGAGGCTTTCTTT; D gene: TRBD1; V gene: TRBV6-5; clone size: -; J gene: TRBJ1-1
CDR3 protein: CARSSLAGARDTQYF; CDR3 DNA: TGTGCCAGAAGCTCACTAGCGGGAGCGAGAGATACGCAGTATTTT; D gene: TRBD2; V gene: TRBV5-3; clone size: -; J gene: TRBJ2-3
CDR3 protein: CASSLGGDSPYEQYF; CDR3 DNA: TGTGCCAGCAGTTTAGGAGGGGACAGCCCCTACGAGCAGTACTTC; D gene: -; V gene: TRBV27; clone size: few; J gene: TRBJ2-7
CDR3 protein: CATSRVTGGDGYTF; CDR3 DNA: TGTGCCACCAGCAGAGTAACAGGGGGCGATGGCTACACCTTC; D gene: TRBD1; V gene: TRBV15; clone size: -; J gene: TRBJ1-2
CDR3 protein: CASSIAGTANEQYF; CDR3 DNA: TGTGCCAGTAGTATAGCCGGGACAGCTAACGAGCAGTACTTC; D gene: TRBD1; V gene: TRBV19; clone size: -; J gene: TRBJ2-7
CDR3 protein: CASSDQGARDTQYF; CDR3 DNA: TGTGCCAGCAGTGACCAGGGGGCAAGAGATACGCAGTATTTT; D gene: TRBD1; V gene: TRBV6-4; clone size: -; J gene: TRBJ2-3
CDR3 protein: CSVHPRTLNTEAFF; CDR3 DNA: TGCAGCGTGCACCCAAGGACATTGAACACTGAAGCTTTCTTT; D gene: -; V gene: TRBV29-1; clone size: -; J gene: TRBJ1-1
CDR3 protein: CASHIATSFPDEQYF; CDR3 DNA: TGTGCCAGCCATATCGCGACTAGCTTCCCTGACGAGCAGTACTTC; D gene: TRBD2; V gene: TRBV2; clone size: once; J gene: TRBJ2-7
CDR3 protein: CASRSGGAGETQYF; CDR3 DNA: TGTGCCAGCAGGAGCGGGGGGGCAGGAGAGACCCAGTACTTC; D gene: TRBD2; V gene: TRBV6-1; clone size: -; J gene: TRBJ2-5
CDR3 protein: CASSEALTSGMSYNEQFF; CDR3 DNA: TGTGCCAGCAGTGAAGCGCTGACTAGCGGGATGTCCTACAATGAGCAGTTCTTC; D gene: TRBD2; V gene: TRBV6-1; clone size: -; J gene: TRBJ2-1
CDR3 protein: CASRPGLAGGYEQFF; CDR3 DNA: TGTGCCAGCAGGCCGGGACTAGCGGGAGGATATGAGCAGTTCTTC; D gene: TRBD2; V gene: TRBV6-1; clone size: -; J gene: TRBJ2-1
CDR3 protein: CASSYGIPGQGLFF; CDR3 DNA: TGTGCCAGCAGTTACGGTATTCCTGGGCAGGGACTTTTCTTT; D gene: -; V gene: TRBV6-5; clone size: few; J gene: TRBJ1-1
CDR3 protein: CASSNLAVSSGNTIYF; CDR3 DNA: TGTGCCAGCTCCAACCTGGCAGTTTCCTCTGGAAACACCATATATTTT; D gene: -; V gene: TRBV18; clone size: -; J gene: TRBJ1-3
CDR3 protein: CASTEPRSRELFF; CDR3 DNA: TGTGCCAGCACCGAACCTAGGAGCCGGGAGCTGTTTTTT; D gene: -; V gene: TRBV7-9; clone size: -; J gene: TRBJ2-2
CDR3 protein: CASSLTGGGNTEAFF; CDR3 DNA: TGTGCCAGCTCATTGACAGGGGGGGGGAACACTGAAGCTTTCTTT; D gene: TRBD1; V gene: TRBV18; clone size: -; J gene: TRBJ1-1
CDR3 protein: CASRRTGGPRDTIYF; CDR3 DNA: TGCGCCAGCAGAAGGACAGGGGGGCCGAGGGACACCATATATTTT; D gene: TRBD1; V gene: TRBV5-1; clone size: once; J gene: TRBJ1-3
CDR3 protein: CASSSPKTGTNYEQYF; CDR3 DNA: TGTGCCAGCAGCTCCCCCAAGACAGGTACTAACTACGAGCAGTACTTC; D gene: -; V gene: TRBV7-8; clone size: -; J gene: TRBJ2-7
CDR3 protein: CASSYSFGQPYEQYF; CDR3 DNA: TGTGCCAGCAGTTACTCTTTCGGACAACCATACGAGCAGTACTTC; D gene: -; V gene: TRBV6-5; clone size: -; J gene: TRBJ2-7
CDR3 protein: CASLVSDRSNGGYTF; CDR3 DNA: TGTGCCAGCTTAGTCAGTGACAGGTCTAACGGTGGCTACACCTTC; D gene: -; V gene: TRBV6-4; clone size: few; J gene: TRBJ1-2